The 10 T cell receptor beta chains below all came from one sample that was sequenced in a study of identical twins. Using its own MiXCR run on the 5' RACE reads, TCRdb lists one record per CDR3 protein. The sample carries approximately 890,000 distinct CDR3 sequences, 9% to 15% recorded once. These data were also reused for a study on yellow fever vaccine responses in identical twins.

The sample taken for sequencing was PBMCs. Receptors were obtained from a woman aged 18 to 35 in good health.

This clonotype was detected ten times or more. The chain combines TRBV12-3 or TRBV12-4 with TRBJ2-2, with a weak D call TRBD2 (5 bases). V lost 7 bases to trimming and J lost 1 base, with 10 bases between them. The CDR3 totals 14 residues. Here the CDR3 reads CASKLAVNTGELFF. DNA for the CDR3: TGTGCCAGCAAGCTAGCAGTGAACACCGGGGAGCTGTTTTTT.

This clonotype was detected only a few times. The CDR3 sequence is CASSEAWGQETQYF. The CDR3 bases are TGTGCCAGCAGTGAAGCATGGGGCCAAGAGACCCAGTACTTC. This chain uses TRBV2 with TRBJ2-5; D remains unclear. V shed 0 bases and J shed 1 base, with 6 bases lying between them. The CDR3 has 14 residues. Per the germline V gene, CDR1 is SNHLY and CDR2 is FYNNEI.

The gene calls are TRBV6-1 and TRBJ1-5, with a weak D call TRBD1 (6 bases). Deletions cut 6 bases from V and 1 base from J, with 10 bases between. Germline assignment: CDR1 MNHNS and CDR2 SASEGT. This CDR3 comprises 14 residues. CDR3 protein: CASRMGGSNQPQHF. In DNA form, the CDR3 reads TGTGCCAGCAGGATGGGGGGCAGCAATCAGCCCCAGCATTTT.

The chain uses TRBV20-1 and TRBJ2-1; 12 bases line up with TRBD2. The ends lost 6 bases at V and 8 bases at J; junction bases unmatched: 8. This CDR3 is built from 14 residues. CDR1 and CDR2 from the germline V gene are DFQATT and SNEGSKA (reference sequence). CDR3 residues: CSARLAGVRDEQFF. CDR3 coding DNA: TGCAGTGCACGACTAGCGGGAGTTCGAGATGAGCAGTTCTTC.

This clonotype occurred a few times. The CDR3 loop is CASSTDGTNQPQHF. The DNA for the CDR3 is TGTGCCAGTAGTACCGACGGTACCAATCAGCCCCAGCATTTT. The genes are TRBV19 and TRBJ1-5; D unclear. The length of the CDR3 is 14 residues. CDR1 is LNHDA and CDR2 is SQIVND in the germline V gene (reference sequence). Trimming shortened V by 4 bases and J by 3 bases, and 10 bases separated the two germline ends.

V usage is TRBV27 and J usage is TRBJ2-1; D might be TRBD2 (7 bases). Looked up from germline, CDR1 is MNHEY and CDR2 is SMNVEV (reference sequence). The V end was cut by 5 bases, the J end by 6 bases, with 23 bases between. The CDR3 is made up of 17 amino acids. The CDR3 is CASSQLGGGGAFNEQFF. CDR3 DNA sequence: TGTGCCAGCAGTCAATTGGGAGGGGGGGGCGCTTTCAATGAGCAGTTCTTC.

J is TRBJ2-7 and V is TRBV3-1; 14 nucleotides line up with TRBD2. CDR3 length equals 18 residues. Germline V lookup: CDR1 LGHDT, CDR2 YNNKEL (reference sequence). Trimming took 10 bases from V and 0 from J; bases not matched to a gene: 14. In DNA form, the CDR3 reads TGTGCCATCAGTCCCGGGGGACTAGCGGGAGACGGCTCCTACGAGCAGTACTTC. Protein: CAISPGGLAGDGSYEQYF.

V usage is TRBV12-3 or TRBV12-4 and J usage is TRBJ2-1; TRBD2 agrees at 14 bases. CDR3 length: 15 amino acids. With 4 bases clipped from V and 6 bases from J, the junction kept 2 bases outside the gene matches. The chain's CDR3 is CASSWGTSGSNEQFF. Written as DNA, the CDR3 is TGTGCCAGCAGTTGGGGGACTAGCGGGAGCAATGAGCAGTTCTTC.

The rearrangement links TRBV24-1 to TRBJ2-2; D remains ambiguous. Deletions cut 1 base from V and 2 bases from J, with 10 bases between. Per germline, CDR1 KGHDR and CDR2 SFDVKD. The CDR3 covers 16 residues. The CDR3 reads CATSDLGHINTGELFF. In nucleotides, the CDR3 is TGTGCCACCAGTGATTTAGGGCATATCAACACCGGGGAGCTGTTTTTT.

This clonotype has just a few counts. CDR3 in amino acids: CASSQDLGESYEQYF. DNA for the CDR3: TGCGCCAGCAGCCAAGATCTGGGAGAGTCCTACGAGCAGTACTTC. The chain has TRBV4-1 and TRBJ2-7, with TRBD2 as a possible D gene (5 bases). The CDR3 is 15 amino acids. Trimming removed 0 bases from V and 1 base from J, with 10 bases in between. Germline lookup yields CDR1 MGHRA and CDR2 YSYEKL.